The next 22 T cell receptor beta chains were all read from a single sample in a study of T cell repertoires in cytomegalovirus infection. TCRdb fed the reads into MiXCR, producing one record per CDR3 protein. The sample lists some 400,000 distinct CDR3 sequences; approximately 30% were seen once. Material for sequencing was PBMCs. All receptors come from a human donor in good health (CMV status not recorded). Some clones in this sample may be carry-over from other donors' samples.

The rearrangement joins TRBV5-1 to TRBJ2-1; 8 bases line up with TRBD1. With V trimmed by 0 bases and J by 7 bases, 6 bases remained unmatched. The CDR3 is 15 amino acids. Per germline, CDR1 SGHRS and CDR2 YFSETQ. DNA for the CDR3: TGCGCCAGCAGCTTGGGACAGGGGATGGTTAATGAGCAGTTCTTC. Translation gives CASSLGQGMVNEQFF.

The V call is TRBV5-6, the J call TRBJ2-3, with a possible D match to TRBD2 (7 bases). This CDR3 comprises 16 residues. Between the trimmed V and J ends, which lost 6 bases and 2 bases, there was a span of 19 bases. In germline, CDR1 is SGHDT, CDR2 YYEEEE. The CDR3 sequence is CASTRGRVRVTDTQYF. Here the CDR3 DNA reads TGTGCCAGCACAAGGGGGAGGGTAAGGGTCACAGATACGCAGTATTTT.

A few counts support this clonotype. J is TRBJ1-2 and V is TRBV2; TRBD1 agrees at 7 bases. The J segment lost 7 bases and the V segment lost 0 bases, leaving 11 bases of the junction unmatched. Germline V gene lookup returns CDR1 SNHLY and CDR2 FYNNEI. The CDR3 extends over 16 amino acids. The CDR3 DNA sequence: TGTGCCAGCAGTGAAGCGCTGGGGACAGCCCTATTTGGCTACACCTTC. Translated: CASSEALGTALFGYTF.

Points on this clonotype: This may stem from a read error, because a much larger clone lies one nucleotide away. The V gene is TRBV7-8, the J gene TRBJ1-5; D call uncertain. In germline, CDR1 is SGHVS, CDR2 FQNEAQ. The CDR3 is 18 residues long. The V and J ends lost 3 bases and 0 bases respectively, with 18 bases between them. CDR3 in DNA: TGTGCCAGCAGCTTCCAGCCGGGCAGAGACTATAGCAATCAGCCCCAGCATTTT. Translation gives CASSFQPGRDYSNQPQHF. Variable domain in full (rest from reference TRBV7-8 and TRBJ1-5): GAGVSQSPRYKVAKRGQDVALRCDPISGHVSLFWYQQALGQGPEFLTYFQNEAQLDKSGLPSDRFFAERPEGSVSTLKIQRTQQEDSAVYLCASSFQPGRDYSNQPQHFGDGTRLSIL.

The chain carries TRBV6-1 and TRBJ1-1; D remains unclear. CDR3 length: 14 residues. From germline, CDR1 is MNHNS and CDR2 SASEGT. Trimming took 5 bases from V and 6 from J, leaving 16 bases between them. The DNA for the CDR3 is TGTGCCAGCAGTTACCGGGCTGGGCACCCTGAAGCTTTCTTT. It codes for CASSYRAGHPEAFF.

The chain combines TRBV4-1 with TRBJ1-2; the D is unclear. Germline assignment: CDR1 MGHRA and CDR2 YSYEKL. Trimming removed 0 bases from V and 5 bases from J, with 22 bases in between. This CDR3 spans 18 amino acids. The CDR3 region is CASSQEIQASTGVYGYTF. The DNA for the CDR3 is TGCGCCAGCAGCCAAGAGATCCAGGCCTCTACTGGGGTTTATGGCTACACCTTC.

Comment on this clonotype: Since a much larger clone is just one base distant, this may be a read error. The V gene is TRBV7-2, the J gene TRBJ1-2, with TRBD1 matching 7 bases. In germline, CDR1 is SGHTA, CDR2 FQGNSA. The CDR3 is 15 amino acids. CDR3 bases: TGTGCCAGCAGCTTAGAGGAACAGGGGAGAGTCGGCTACAACTTC. Translation: CASSLEEQGRVGYNF.

As for this clonotype: Sequence at one end of the junction differs from germline and may be a read error. V is TRBV4-1 and J is TRBJ2-7; D call uncertain. The CDR3 is 15 amino acids. Germline V lookup: CDR1 MGHRA, CDR2 YSYEKL. CDR3 sequence: CASSQAFQVSYEPYF. In nucleotides, the CDR3 is TGCGCCAGCAGCCAAGCGTTTCAGGTCTCCTACGAGCCGTACTTC.

This clonotype was counted many times. This chain uses TRBV7-2 with TRBJ1-6; a possible D gene is TRBD1 (6 bases). In germline, CDR1 is SGHTA, CDR2 FQGNSA. The length of the CDR3 is 15 residues. V gave up 5 bases and J gave up 7 bases, with 15 bases separating them. CDR3 nucleotide sequence: TGTGCCAGCAGCCCCTCGGGAGGACAGAATTCACCCCTCCACTTT. Protein sequence: CASSPSGGQNSPLHF. The full variable domain, with the rest looked up from reference TRBV7-2 and TRBJ1-6, is GAGVSQSPSNKVTEKGKDVELRCDPISGHTALYWYRQSLGQGLEFLIYFQGNSAPDKSGLPSDRFSAERTGGSVSTLTIQRTQQEDSAVYLCASSPSGGQNSPLHFGNGTRLTVT.

The V call is TRBV4-3, the J call TRBJ1-2; D might be TRBD1 (5 bases). CDR1 and CDR2 from the germline V gene are LGHNA and YSLEER. V was trimmed by 4 bases and J by 2 bases, leaving 14 bases between them. The CDR3 length is 15 residues. CDR3 bases: TGCGCCAGCAGCCCTCGGGACGGAACAAACTATGGCTACACCTTC. It is translated as CASSPRDGTNYGYTF.

This clonotype has a count of ten or more. The V and J genes are TRBV7-3 and TRBJ2-7; D is possibly TRBD1 (7 bases). The CDR3 loop spans 14 amino acids. The germline V and J ends were trimmed by 2 bases and 5 bases, with 13 bases remaining between them. The germline CDR1 and CDR2 sequences are SGHTA and FQGTGA. The CDR3 nucleotides are TGTGCCAGCAGCTTAGGGTCCAGGGGGGACGAGCAGTACTTC. Residues: CASSLGSRGDEQYF.

The rearrangement joins TRBV6-1 to TRBJ1-1; D is perhaps TRBD1 (5 bases). Germline V CDR1 and CDR2: MNHNS, SASEGT. Between the trimmed V and J ends, which lost 3 bases and 0 bases, there was a span of 14 bases. This CDR3 is built from 16 residues. The CDR3 bases are TGTGCCAGCAGTGACCGGTTAGGGGCTATGAACACTGAAGCTTTCTTT. It specifies CASSDRLGAMNTEAFF.

This clonotype was picked up many times. The V call is TRBV27, the J call TRBJ2-7, with TRBD1 matching over 9 bases. The germline V gene has CDR1 MNHEY and CDR2 SMNVEV (reference sequence). The junction had 7 bases not matched to a gene; V was cut back by 5 bases and J by 2 bases. The length of the CDR3 is 15 residues. The CDR3 region has the DNA TGTGCCAGCAGTCGAGCCGGGACAGGGACCTACGAGCAGTACTTC. Translated: CASSRAGTGTYEQYF.

This clonotype was detected a few times. This chain joins TRBV5-1 and TRBJ2-5, with 10 bases fitting TRBD2. The CDR3 sequence is 16 residues long. V was clipped by 4 bases and J by 5 bases; unmatched bases: 11. Germline values: CDR1 SGHRS, CDR2 YFSETQ. CDR3 DNA sequence: TGCGCCAGCAGCCCAATGCTAGCGGGGGCGGAGGAGACCCAGTACTTC. Amino acid sequence: CASSPMLAGAEETQYF.

This clonotype was found a few times. This chain links TRBV12-3 or TRBV12-4 with TRBJ2-7; 9 positions agree with TRBD1. There are 13 residues in the CDR3. Trimming at V came to 6 bases and at J to 0 bases, leaving 0 bases not matched to a gene. CDR3 amino acids: CASRGQGSYEQYF. The CDR3 nucleotides are TGTGCCAGCAGGGGACAGGGCTCCTACGAGCAGTACTTC.

V and J are TRBV19 and TRBJ1-6; 8 nucleotides align to TRBD1. This CDR3 has 14 residues. Germline V gives CDR1 LNHDA, CDR2 SQIVND (reference sequence). V gave up 11 bases and J gave up 10 bases; unmatched junction bases: 13. The CDR3 bases are TGTGCCTCCAGGGGCAGGGGGCAGGAGTCACCCCTCCACTTT. This translates into CASRGRGQESPLHF.

This clonotype was seen many times. Its ends do not fully match the called genes, so a read error is possible. The V gene is TRBV11-1, the J gene TRBJ2-1; the D gene is possibly TRBD2 (6 bases). CDR1 is SGHAT and CDR2 is FQDESV in the germline V gene (reference sequence). The CDR3 spans 14 residues. The CDR3 nucleotides are TGTGCCAGCAGCACCCGGGACTCCAACAATGAGCAGTTCTTC. It encodes CASSTRDSNNEQFF.

The chain couples TRBV23-1 to TRBJ2-1; 10 bases agree with TRBD2. TRBV23-1 has ORF status, its function being uncertain. The CDR3 extends over 15 amino acids. The V segment lost 7 bases and the J segment 8 bases; nucleotides outside the gene matches: 11. The CDR3 sequence: CASIPSGGAHDEQFF. Here the CDR3 DNA reads TGCGCCAGCATTCCAAGCGGGGGGGCCCACGATGAGCAGTTCTTC.

This clonotype has ten or more counts. V usage is TRBV6-6 and J usage is TRBJ1-3; TRBD1 matches at 8 bases. With V trimmed by 5 bases and J by 0 bases, 18 bases remained unmatched. The CDR3 extends over 20 amino acids. CDR1 is MNHNY, CDR2 SVGAGI, per germline (reference sequence). CDR3 protein: CASSASSVVTGEYSGNTIYF. The CDR3 DNA reads as TGTGCCAGCAGTGCCTCATCAGTCGTGACAGGGGAATACTCTGGAAACACCATATATTTT.

In its sample, this clonotype was seen many times. This chain joins TRBV7-2 and TRBJ2-1; no definite D call. The germline V gene encodes CDR1 SGHTA and CDR2 FQGNSA. V was clipped by 2 bases and J by 10 bases, with 12 bases between them. The CDR3 runs 13 residues. The CDR3 is CASSLSRAPEQFF. Written as DNA, the CDR3 is TGTGCCAGCAGCTTAAGTAGGGCTCCCGAGCAGTTCTTC.

Regarding this clonotype: A read error is likely, as this CDR3 ends without the conserved phenylalanine or tryptophan. The J gene is TRBJ1-5, the V gene TRBV5-1; tentatively, D is TRBD1 (6 bases). Germline V gene sequence: CDR1 SGHRS, CDR2 YFSETQ. This CDR3 is built from 15 residues. Trimming removed 0 bases from V and 4 bases from J, with 11 bases in between. The CDR3 DNA reads TGCGCCAGCAGCTTGGGAGGCAGGGGTAATCAGCCCCAGCATTTG. Protein: CASSLGGRGNQPQHL.

The J gene is TRBJ1-5, the V gene TRBV12-3 or TRBV12-4; D is undetermined. The CDR3 has 11 residues. V dropped 5 bases and J dropped 10 bases, with 9 bases sitting between them. The CDR3: CASSAREPQHF. CDR3 nucleotide sequence: TGTGCCAGCAGTGCCCGCGAACCCCAGCATTTT.